The 6 T cell receptor beta chains below come from one sample, sequenced in a study of T cell changes during pregnancy in multiple sclerosis. Assay: immunoSEQ multiplex PCR; the TCRdb copy retains only in-frame clones and omits some. The sample has 50,000 to 70,000 clones; 91% are singletons. The sample in question was peripheral blood, obtained after pregnancy. These receptors all stem from a female donor in good health, enrolled as a control in a pregnancy study.

CDR3 nucleotides: TGTGCCAGCCGCCCGGGACAGGACTCCTACGAGCAGTACTTC. Protein sequence: CASRPGQDSYEQYF. The rearrangement links TRBV27 to TRBJ2-7; 8 bases fit TRBD1. V shed 8 bases and J 0 bases; nucleotides not matched to a gene: 6. This CDR3 region has 14 residues. CDR1 and CDR2 (germline): MNHEY, SMNVEV (reference sequence).

This chain connects TRBV6-4 to TRBJ2-7; 8 bases are a match to TRBD1. The germline V gene encodes CDR1 MRHNA and CDR2 SNTAGT. Germline trimming cut 8 bases from V and 3 bases from J; bases unmatched to any gene: 6. This CDR3 contains 13 residues. The CDR3 protein is CASSLDRDYEQYF. The CDR3 bases are TGTGCCAGCTCCCTGGACAGGGACTACGAGCAGTACTTC.

This chain connects TRBV30 to TRBJ1-6; perhaps TRBD1 as D (6 bases). The CDR3 length is 12 residues. CDR1 is GTSNPN and CDR2 is SVGIG in the germline V gene (reference sequence). V lost 4 bases and J lost 10, with 11 bases in between. CDR3 in amino acids: CAWNRADSPLHF. The CDR3 region has the DNA TGTGCCTGGAACAGGGCGGACTCACCCCTCCACTTT.

The genes are TRBV5-6 and TRBJ2-1; TRBD2 agrees at 15 bases. The V and J ends lost 4 bases and 7 bases, in that order; junction bases with no gene match: 6. Germline V lookup: CDR1 SGHDT, CDR2 YYEEEE. The CDR3 has 16 amino acids. CDR3 nucleotides: TGTGCCAGCAGCGGGGCGGGACTAGCGGGGGGAAATGAGCAGTTCTTC. Translated, it gives CASSGAGLAGGNEQFF. Using reference TRBV5-6 and TRBJ2-1 for the parts outside the CDR3, the full variable domain is DAGVTQSPTHLIKTRGQQVTLRCSPKSGHDTVSWYQQALGQGPQFIFQYYEEEERQRGNFPDRFSGHQFPNYSSELNVNALLLGDSALYLCASSGAGLAGGNEQFFGPGTRLTVL.

The chain links TRBV2 to TRBJ2-6, with D hard to call. The CDR3 consists of 17 residues. Deletions cut 7 bases from V and 1 base from J, with 17 bases between. The germline V gene has CDR1 SNHLY and CDR2 FYNNEI. CDR3 nucleotides: TGTGCCAGCAAGTTCCGACTTGTCCAATCTGGGGCCAACGTCCTGACTTTC. Amino acids: CASKFRLVQSGANVLTF.

This clone was seen only a few times. CDR3 nucleotide sequence: TGTGCCAGCAGTGAACAAGGACAGGGAGAGCAGTACTTC. It translates to CASSEQGQGEQYF. V is TRBV6-4 and J is TRBJ2-7; 8 nucleotides agree with TRBD1. This CDR3 comprises 13 residues. V lost 3 bases to trimming and J lost 7 bases; unmatched junction nucleotides: 5. CDR1 and CDR2 (germline): MRHNA, SNTAGT.